A single sample is the source of the 11 T cell receptor beta chains below, sequenced in a study of shared clonotypes between healthy human individuals. The data were produced by immunoSEQ multiplex PCR, yet TCRdb's version contains in-frame clones alone and is incomplete. The table lists about 2 million clones, 95% of them singletons. The sample comprised naive CD4+ T cells sorted from blood. The subset denotes: CD45RA+ positively selected. The source is a man between 18 and 35 years old in good health.

As concerns this clone: The sample contains more than one DNA sequence encoding this CDR3. The CDR3 DNA follows: TGCGCCAGCAGCTTAACTAGCGGGTACACAGATACGCAGTATTTT. It translates to CASSLTSGYTDTQYF. V usage is TRBV5-1 and J usage is TRBJ2-3; 9 bases are a match to TRBD2. From germline, CDR1 is SGHRS and CDR2 YFSETQ. V lost 2 bases, J lost 2 bases, and 3 bases stayed unmatched. The CDR3 has 15 amino acids. Full variable domain (rest looked up from reference TRBV5-1 and TRBJ2-3): KAGVTQTPRYLIKTRGQQVTLSCSPISGHRSVSWYQQTPGQGLQFLFEYFSETQRNKGNFPGRFSGRQFSNSRSEMNVSTLELGDSALYLCASSLTSGYTDTQYFGPGTRLTVL.

The sample holds a few counts of this clone. J is TRBJ1-6 and V is TRBV6-5; maybe TRBD1 (5 bases). CDR3 length: 14 residues. Germline CDR1 reads MNHEY; CDR2 reads SVGAGI. Deletions cut 6 bases from V and 5 bases from J, with 11 bases between. Here the CDR3 DNA reads TGTGCCAGCAGCCGTCGACAGAATAATTCACCCCTCCACTTT. It is translated as CASSRRQNNSPLHF.

The rearrangement joins TRBV19 to TRBJ2-2; 8 bases align to TRBD1. The CDR3 runs to 15 residues. Trimming cost V 3 bases and J 5 bases; bases outside gene matches: 5. Germline CDR1 reads LNHDA; CDR2 reads SQIVND (reference sequence). The CDR3 DNA is TGTGCCAGTAGTATTGGACAGGGAATAACCGGGGAGCTGTTTTTT. The encoded protein is CASSIGQGITGELFF.

The chain links TRBV6-6 to TRBJ2-7; D might be TRBD1 (6 bases). With 0 bases removed from V and 2 bases from J, the gap between germline ends came to 14 bases. Looked up from germline, CDR1 is MNHNY and CDR2 is SVGAGI (reference sequence). The CDR3 loop spans 16 amino acids. The chain's CDR3 is CASSYSGGQTPYEQYF. The CDR3 coding sequence is TGTGCCAGCAGTTACTCCGGTGGACAGACGCCCTACGAGCAGTACTTC.

CDR3 DNA sequence: TGTGCCAGCAGTGAAGAACACGGGAGGGCCTCAGATGAGCAGTTCTTC. Translated, it gives CASSEEHGRASDEQFF. The chain uses TRBV2 and TRBJ2-1; TRBD2 matches 8 bases. The CDR3 is 16 residues long. J lost 8 bases, V lost 1 base, and 10 bases had no gene match. Germline V gene sequence: CDR1 SNHLY, CDR2 FYNNEI.

The rearrangement links TRBV7-3 to TRBJ2-1, with 9 bases lining up with TRBD1. The V and J ends lost 6 bases and 6 bases, in that order; junction bases with no gene match: 3. The CDR3 covers 13 residues. Germline loops: CDR1 SGHTA, CDR2 FQGTGA. As DNA, the CDR3 is TGTGCCAGCAGAAGGACAGGGGTCAATGAGCAGTTCTTC. Its protein is CASRRTGVNEQFF.

The chain employs TRBV5-4 and TRBJ2-3; 8 nucleotides align to TRBD2. CDR3 size: 17 residues. CDR1 and CDR2 (germline): SGHNT, YYREEE (reference sequence). Germline trimming cut 3 bases from V and 1 base from J; bases unmatched to any gene: 10. CDR3 DNA sequence: TGTGCCAGCAGCTCAGAAAAAGCGGGAGAGGGCACAGATACGCAGTATTTT. It encodes CASSSEKAGEGTDTQYF.

The chain uses TRBV6-1 and TRBJ2-2; possible D gene TRBD2, 6 bases. Germline V gene lookup returns CDR1 MNHNS and CDR2 SASEGT. The CDR3 has 14 residues. Trimming removed 7 bases at V and 3 bases at J, with 12 bases between. The CDR3 nucleotides are TGTGCCAGCATTCGACTAGGGGACACCGGGGAGCTGTTTTTT. It encodes CASIRLGDTGELFF.

This clone occurred once. The V call is TRBV4-1, the J call TRBJ1-4, with D hard to call. Germline CDR1 is MGHRA and CDR2 is YSYEKL. Trimming took 0 bases from V and 1 from J, leaving 12 bases between them. This CDR3 contains 17 residues. The CDR3 sequence is CASSQETAIRTNEKLFF. CDR3 bases: TGCGCCAGCAGCCAAGAAACCGCCATCAGAACTAATGAAAAACTGTTTTTT.

This chain uses TRBV5-1 with TRBJ2-1; 8 bases line up with TRBD2. Germline CDR1 SGHRS, CDR2 YFSETQ. V trimming: 2 bases; J trimming: 5 bases; junction bases outside the gene matches: 6. This CDR3 spans 15 amino acids. The DNA of the CDR3 is TGCGCCAGCAGCTTAAGCGGGGGAAGTGACAATGAGCAGTTCTTC. Residues: CASSLSGGSDNEQFF. The full variable domain, completed using reference TRBV5-1 and TRBJ2-1, is KAGVTQTPRYLIKTRGQQVTLSCSPISGHRSVSWYQQTPGQGLQFLFEYFSETQRNKGNFPGRFSGRQFSNSRSEMNVSTLELGDSALYLCASSLSGGSDNEQFFGPGTRLTVL.

The V gene is TRBV5-1, the J gene TRBJ1-2; TRBD1 matches 10 bases. Germline-derived CDR1 and CDR2 are SGHRS and YFSETQ. V shed 3 bases and J 6 bases; nucleotides not matched to a gene: 8. The CDR3 loop spans 15 amino acids. The CDR3 region is CASSWQGQGMDGYTF. CDR3 nucleotides: TGCGCCAGCAGCTGGCAGGGACAGGGGATGGATGGCTACACCTTC.